These 16 T cell receptor beta chains share one sample of origin, sequenced in a study of blood T cell repertoires in COVID-19 (dated by TCRdb to the early 2020s). The library came from the immunoSEQ multiplex PCR assay. What TCRdb holds here is the immuneACCESS table cut down to in-frame rearrangements. Part of the clones is not present; checked against another copy, under half of the missing clones reflect an unresolved V gene, and the others are unexplained. In this sample the table shows some 130,000 clones, roughly three quarters of which occur a single time. The biggest ten clones account for 1.5% to 2% of the sample. Material for sequencing was peripheral blood. Receptors were obtained from a woman aged 70-85 years with acute or convalescent COVID-19.

V usage is TRBV19 and J usage is TRBJ2-5; 9 bases align to TRBD1. Germline CDR1 is LNHDA and CDR2 is SQIVND (reference sequence). This CDR3 spans 14 amino acids. Unmatched junction bases numbered 8, after V lost 7 bases and J lost 5 bases. In DNA, the CDR3 is TGTGCCAGTAATTCCGGGACAGGGACTGAGACCCAGTACTTC. Its protein product is CASNSGTGTETQYF.

The rearrangement joins TRBV5-1 to TRBJ2-7, with 7 bases lining up with TRBD1. CDR3 length: 14 amino acids. The germline V gene encodes CDR1 SGHRS and CDR2 YFSETQ. V lost 2 bases and J lost 4; bases outside the gene matches: 6. For the CDR3, the DNA is TGCGCCAGCAGCTTCGGACAGGATAAGTACGAGCAGTACTTC. Translated: CASSFGQDKYEQYF.

The chain combines TRBV19 with TRBJ1-4, with D tentatively TRBD1 (5 bases). The CDR3 is 12 amino acids. V was clipped by 5 bases and J by 7 bases, with 8 bases between them. The germline gives CDR1 LNHDA, CDR2 SQIVND (reference sequence). CDR3 amino acids: CASSYGGEKLFF. DNA for the CDR3: TGTGCCAGTAGTTACGGGGGTGAAAAACTGTTTTTT.

V usage is TRBV29-1 and J usage is TRBJ2-7; D is perhaps TRBD1 (6 bases). V was clipped by 4 bases and J by 0 bases, with 16 bases between them. CDR3 length equals 15 residues. The germline gives CDR1 SQVTM, CDR2 ANQGSEA. The CDR3 here is CSVVWGPLPSYEQYF. The CDR3 DNA reads TGCAGCGTTGTCTGGGGGCCACTACCCTCCTACGAGCAGTACTTC.

Of note for this clone: One end of the junction is discordant with germline, which a read error may explain. V is TRBV2 and J is TRBJ1-3; D is undetermined. Germline CDR1 and CDR2: SNHLY and FYNNEI. This CDR3 contains 14 residues. The CDR3 DNA follows: TGTGCCAGCAGGGAAGCTAGCTCTGGAAACACCATATATTTT. Its translation: CASREASSGNTIYF.

This clone appeared a few times. V gene TRBV27 combines with J gene TRBJ2-2; D is ambiguous. V lost 8 bases and J 1 base, leaving 5 bases between the germline ends. The length of the CDR3 is 12 residues. Germline V lookup: CDR1 MNHEY, CDR2 SMNVEV (reference sequence). CDR3 in DNA: TGTGCCAGCTACGGGAACACCGGGGAGCTGTTTTTT. As protein: CASYGNTGELFF.

This chain connects TRBV15 to TRBJ2-1; 9 bases agree with TRBD1. With 5 bases clipped from V and 2 bases from J, the junction kept 1 base outside the gene matches. Germline loops: CDR1 LNHNV, CDR2 YYDKDF (reference sequence). The CDR3 loop spans 14 amino acids. The CDR3, as DNA: TGTGCCACCAGCCGGGACAGGGCCTACAATGAGCAGTTCTTC. It specifies CATSRDRAYNEQFF.

This CDR3 reads CASSSRDRGHTEAFF. The CDR3 nucleotides read TGTGCCAGCAGCTCGCGGGACAGGGGGCACACTGAAGCTTTCTTT. This rearrangement joins TRBV7-2 to TRBJ1-1; 12 bases fit TRBD1. Germline CDR1 reads SGHTA; CDR2 reads FQGNSA. The CDR3 has 15 residues. V shed 4 bases, J shed 3 bases, and the junction held 3 bases outside the gene matches.

The chain employs TRBV13 and TRBJ1-2; 8 nucleotides match TRBD1. The CDR3 has 15 residues. With 5 bases clipped from V and 4 bases from J, the junction kept 9 bases outside the gene matches. Germline V gene lookup returns CDR1 PRHDT and CDR2 FYEKMQ (reference sequence). DNA for the CDR3: TGTGCCAGCAGCACGGACAGGGACATCGCCTATGGCTACACCTTC. Translating it yields CASSTDRDIAYGYTF.

The chain employs TRBV6-2 or TRBV6-3 and TRBJ1-2; D perhaps matches TRBD1 (6 bases). V gave up 6 bases and J gave up 3 bases, with 8 bases separating them. This CDR3 spans 12 amino acids. Per the germline V gene, CDR1 is MNHEY and CDR2 is SVGEGT. The CDR3 DNA reads TGTGCCAGCAGCCCAGGGGACTATGGCTACACCTTC. This codes for CASSPGDYGYTF.

Many counts were recorded for this clone. CDR3 loop: CASSPLGDRAYGYTF. The CDR3 coding sequence is TGTGCCAGCAGCCCCCTGGGCGACAGGGCGTATGGCTACACCTTC. This chain uses TRBV7-9 with TRBJ1-2; TRBD1 matches at 7 bases. The CDR3 has 15 amino acids. The trim removed 5 bases at V and 5 bases at J, leaving 11 bases unmatched. Germline V gives CDR1 SEHNR, CDR2 FQNEAQ (reference sequence).

The J gene is TRBJ2-2, the V gene TRBV2; 10 bases fit TRBD2. This CDR3 is built from 16 residues. Germline-derived CDR1 and CDR2 are SNHLY and FYNNEI. Losses at the gene ends were 3 bases for V and 5 bases for J; bases not matched to a gene: 6. DNA for the CDR3: TGTGCCAGCAGTGAGGAAGCGGGAGGGCTTACCGGGGAGCTGTTTTTT. This gives the protein CASSEEAGGLTGELFF.

In this sample, this clone turned up many times. The chain is built from TRBV2 and TRBJ1-3; D not resolved. This CDR3 spans 16 amino acids. Per the germline V gene, CDR1 is SNHLY and CDR2 is FYNNEI. Trimming pared 7 bases from V and 0 bases from J, leaving 16 bases between. CDR3 in amino acids: CASTQTPASSGNTIYF. The CDR3 region has the DNA TGTGCCAGCACCCAAACTCCAGCGAGCTCTGGAAACACCATATATTTT. The whole variable domain, remainder taken from reference TRBV2 and TRBJ1-3, is EPEVTQTPSHQVTQMGQEVILRCVPISNHLYFYWYRQILGQKVEFLVSFYNNEISEKSEIFDDQFSVERPDGSNFTLKIRSTKLEDSAMYFCASTQTPASSGNTIYFGEGSWLTVV.

The chain couples TRBV30 to TRBJ2-1; possible D gene TRBD2, 7 bases. Trimming left V 4 bases short and J 8 bases short, with 18 bases between. Germline V gene sequence: CDR1 GTSNPN, CDR2 SVGIG (reference sequence). The CDR3 extends over 14 amino acids. The CDR3 sequence is CAWKGGLFTHEQFF. The CDR3 bases are TGTGCCTGGAAAGGGGGACTATTTACCCATGAGCAGTTCTTC.

The chain uses TRBV7-8 and TRBJ1-3; D unresolved. Per germline, CDR1 SGHVS and CDR2 FQNEAQ. The CDR3 is 13 amino acids. V dropped 3 bases and J dropped 8 bases, with 11 bases sitting between them. The CDR3 sequence is CASSLHDEDTIYF. The CDR3 coding sequence is TGTGCCAGCAGCTTGCACGACGAGGACACCATATATTTT.

V usage is TRBV14 and J usage is TRBJ2-5; TRBD2 might be the D (6 bases). Germline V gene sequence: CDR1 SGHDN, CDR2 FVKESK. V was trimmed by 1 base and J by 5 bases, leaving 11 bases between them. This CDR3 contains 14 residues. This CDR3 reads CASSQVRGGETQYF. CDR3 DNA sequence: TGTGCCAGCAGCCAAGTCCGAGGAGGGGAGACCCAGTACTTC.